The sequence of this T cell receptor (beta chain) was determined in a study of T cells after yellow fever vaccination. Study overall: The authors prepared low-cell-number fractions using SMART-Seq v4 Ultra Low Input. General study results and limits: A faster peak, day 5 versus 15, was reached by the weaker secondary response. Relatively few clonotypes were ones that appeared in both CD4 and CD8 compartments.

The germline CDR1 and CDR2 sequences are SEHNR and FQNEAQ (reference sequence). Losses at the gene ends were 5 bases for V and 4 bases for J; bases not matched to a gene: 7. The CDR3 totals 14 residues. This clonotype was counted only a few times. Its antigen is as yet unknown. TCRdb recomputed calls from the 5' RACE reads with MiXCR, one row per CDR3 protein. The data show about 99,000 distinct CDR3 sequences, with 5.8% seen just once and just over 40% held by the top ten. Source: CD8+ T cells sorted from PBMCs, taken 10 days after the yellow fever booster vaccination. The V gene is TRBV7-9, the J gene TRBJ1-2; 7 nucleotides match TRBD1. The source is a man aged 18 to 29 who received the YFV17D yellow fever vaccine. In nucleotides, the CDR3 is TGTGCCAGCAGCCATCTCCGGGACAGCTATGGCTACACCTTC. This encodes CASSHLRDSYGYTF.